This passage covers 30 T cell receptor beta chains from one sample sequenced in a study of T cell responses to AZD1222 COVID-19 vaccine. TCRdb keeps only in-frame clones here, not all; method: immunoSEQ multiplex PCR. The sample lists some 170,000 clones, approximately 94% occurring once. Sequencing was performed on peripheral blood, taken on day 0 of AZD1222 vaccination. These receptors were taken from an adult in good health.

The chain recombines TRBV6-6 with TRBJ2-2; 9 bases are shared with TRBD2. Germline CDR1 reads MNHNY; CDR2 reads SVGAGI (reference sequence). This CDR3 region has 15 residues. With 4 bases clipped from V and 4 bases from J, the junction kept 4 bases outside the gene matches. The CDR3 region is CASSLAGASTGELFF. CDR3 DNA: TGTGCCAGCAGTTTAGCGGGAGCGAGCACCGGGGAGCTGTTTTTT.

The gene calls are TRBV6-1 and TRBJ2-1; D remains unclear. CDR3 length equals 13 residues. V dropped 2 bases and J dropped 12 bases, with 14 bases sitting between them. Germline V gives CDR1 MNHNS, CDR2 SASEGT. In DNA, the CDR3 is TGTGCCAGCAGTGAATATGGGTCCCTCGGGCAGTTCTTC. Its protein is CASSEYGSLGQFF.

This chain connects TRBV3-1 (or the pseudogene TRBV3-2) to TRBJ1-1; TRBD1 is a possible D gene (6 bases). The germline V and J ends were trimmed by 5 bases and 10 bases, with 14 bases remaining between them. Germline V gene sequence: CDR1 LGHDT, CDR2 YNNKEL (reference sequence). The CDR3 has 12 amino acids. CDR3 residues: CASSSTGNGAFF. The CDR3 DNA follows: TGTGCCAGCAGCTCAACAGGGAATGGAGCTTTCTTT.

The chain uses TRBV29-1 and TRBJ1-2; D remains unclear. V dropped 2 bases and J dropped 2 bases, with 9 bases sitting between them. The length of the CDR3 is 13 residues. Germline V CDR1 and CDR2: SQVTM, ANQGSEA. CDR3 sequence (DNA): TGCAGCGTTGAAAGTTATTTGAACTATGGCTACACCTTC. Protein sequence: CSVESYLNYGYTF.

The chain employs TRBV5-1 and TRBJ2-5; D is ambiguous. CDR3 length equals 13 residues. Trimming removed 0 bases from V and 0 bases from J, with 3 bases in between. The germline V gene encodes CDR1 SGHRS and CDR2 YFSETQ. Written as DNA, the CDR3 is TGCGCCAGCAGCTTGGCCCACCAAGAGACCCAGTACTTC. It translates to CASSLAHQETQYF.

V is TRBV5-8 and J is TRBJ1-1; D is perhaps TRBD1 (5 bases). This CDR3 spans 14 amino acids. Germline loops: CDR1 SGHTS, CDR2 YDEGEE. The V end was cut by 2 bases, the J end by 0 bases, with 8 bases between. This CDR3 is CASSFGTVNTEAFF. The CDR3 DNA reads TGTGCCAGCAGCTTTGGGACGGTGAACACTGAAGCTTTCTTT.

The rearrangement links TRBV27 to TRBJ1-1; D is unresolved. This CDR3 is 13 amino acids long. Germline CDR1 is MNHEY and CDR2 is SMNVEV (reference sequence). V gave up 4 bases and J gave up 5 bases, with 11 bases separating them. The CDR3 region is CASSWSGRTEAFF. CDR3 in DNA: TGTGCCAGCAGTTGGTCGGGAAGGACTGAAGCTTTCTTT.

This clone was observed many times. The chain links TRBV7-2 to TRBJ2-3; 9 bases line up with TRBD1. The germline V gene has CDR1 SGHTA and CDR2 FQGNSA. V lost 3 bases, J lost 4 bases, and 17 bases stayed unmatched. CDR3 length equals 19 residues. CDR3 region: CASSFSGTGYRGVADTQYF. CDR3 DNA: TGTGCCAGCAGCTTCAGCGGGACAGGGTATCGTGGCGTGGCAGATACGCAGTATTTT.

The chain couples TRBV29-1 to TRBJ2-7, with TRBD2 as a possible D gene (6 bases). Germline CDR1 and CDR2: SQVTM and ANQGSEA. The CDR3 covers 12 residues. V lost 4 bases and J lost 2, with 9 bases in between. CDR3 nucleotide sequence: TGCAGCGTTGTGGCGGGGCCCTACGAGCAGTACTTC. Amino acid sequence: CSVVAGPYEQYF.

This clone appeared once. V gene TRBV7-9 combines with J gene TRBJ1-1; 7 bases agree with TRBD1. Germline assignment: CDR1 SEHNR and CDR2 FQNEAQ (reference sequence). The CDR3 spans 14 residues. The J segment lost 9 bases and the V segment lost 4 bases, leaving 11 bases of the junction unmatched. In nucleotides, the CDR3 is TGTGCCAGCAGCTCTGCTGACAGGGCCCTGAAAGCTTTCTTT. The encoded protein is CASSSADRALKAFF.

In this sample, this clone turned up a few times. This chain uses TRBV20-1 with TRBJ2-1; TRBD2 agrees at 8 bases. Germline V CDR1 and CDR2: DFQATT, SNEGSKA (reference sequence). This CDR3 has 14 residues. Trimming removed 3 bases from V and 4 bases from J; junction bases left unmatched: 5. The CDR3 DNA reads TGCAGTGCTAGTGGGACTAGTGGGTACAATGAGCAGTTCTTC. It is translated as CSASGTSGYNEQFF.

The genes are TRBV30 and TRBJ1-1; no firm D call. Germline V gene sequence: CDR1 GTSNPN, CDR2 SVGIG (reference sequence). V gave up 1 base and J gave up 0 bases, with 6 bases separating them. The CDR3 has 13 amino acids. Here the CDR3 reads CAWSGGVNTEAFF. Here the CDR3 DNA reads TGTGCCTGGAGTGGTGGGGTGAACACTGAAGCTTTCTTT.

This clone was seen only once. In DNA, the CDR3 is TGTGCCAGCTCATATCAAGAGACCCAGTACTTC. This gives the protein CASSYQETQYF. The chain uses TRBV18 and TRBJ2-5; D ambiguous. Germline lookup yields CDR1 KGHSH and CDR2 LQKENI. The V gene lost 5 bases and the J gene lost 2 bases, with 3 bases spanning the gap. This CDR3 contains 11 residues.

This chain uses TRBV7-9 with TRBJ1-1; no definite D call. The CDR3 has 11 residues. The germline V gene has CDR1 SEHNR and CDR2 FQNEAQ (reference sequence). V gave up 5 bases and J gave up 0 bases, with 1 base separating them. The CDR3 loop is CASSLNTEAFF. Here the CDR3 DNA reads TGTGCCAGCAGCCTGAACACTGAAGCTTTCTTT.

Only one count was recorded for this clone. The V and J genes are TRBV19 and TRBJ2-7; 9 nucleotides match TRBD1. The V gene's germline CDR1 is LNHDA and CDR2 SQIVND (reference sequence). V lost 6 bases to trimming and J lost 5 bases; unmatched junction nucleotides: 5. The CDR3 loop spans 13 amino acids. The CDR3 sequence: CASRTGTGNEQYF. The CDR3 nucleotides are TGTGCCAGTAGGACCGGGACAGGGAACGAGCAGTACTTC.

The chain carries TRBV5-4 and TRBJ2-3; 7 positions match TRBD2. CDR3 length: 15 amino acids. Germline values: CDR1 SGHNT, CDR2 YYREEE (reference sequence). Trimming cost V 5 bases and J 4 bases; bases outside gene matches: 10. In nucleotides, the CDR3 is TGTGCCAGCAGAATGGGGCGGGAGTTGCCAGATACGCAGTATTTT. Translating it yields CASRMGRELPDTQYF.

The J gene is TRBJ2-6, the V gene TRBV5-1; D possibly corresponds to TRBD1 (5 bases). This CDR3 spans 16 amino acids. CDR1 and CDR2 (germline): SGHRS, YFSETQ. V lost 7 bases and J 2 bases, leaving 16 bases between the germline ends. The CDR3 sequence: CASLPGSMAGANVLTF. The CDR3 nucleotides are TGCGCCAGCTTGCCAGGGTCAATGGCTGGGGCCAACGTCCTGACTTTC. The whole variable domain, filled in from reference TRBV5-1 and TRBJ2-6, reads KAGVTQTPRYLIKTRGQQVTLSCSPISGHRSVSWYQQTPGQGLQFLFEYFSETQRNKGNFPGRFSGRQFSNSRSEMNVSTLELGDSALYLCASLPGSMAGANVLTFGAGSRLTVL.

This chain uses TRBV10-3 with TRBJ2-3; the match to TRBD2 covers 8 bases. The V gene end was trimmed by 3 bases and the J gene end by 0 bases; junction bases not matched to a gene: 8. CDR3 length: 17 residues. Per germline, CDR1 ENHRY and CDR2 SYGVKD. CDR3 in amino acids: CAISDPIAGPSTDTQYF. In DNA, the CDR3 is TGTGCCATCAGTGACCCTATAGCGGGACCTAGCACAGATACGCAGTATTTT.

Concerning this clone itself: Other nucleotide sequences in the sample specify the same CDR3. The V call is TRBV3-1 (or the pseudogene TRBV3-2), the J call TRBJ2-7, with D hard to call. Trimming pared 3 bases from V and 2 bases from J, leaving 5 bases between. Germline V gene lookup returns CDR1 LGHDT and CDR2 YNNKEL (reference sequence). CDR3 length: 12 residues. CDR3 loop: CASSQGPYEQYF. The CDR3 DNA reads as TGTGCCAGCAGCCAGGGCCCCTACGAGCAGTACTTC.

V gene TRBV19 combines with J gene TRBJ1-3, with D uncertain. This CDR3 spans 10 amino acids. The germline gives CDR1 LNHDA, CDR2 SQIVND (reference sequence). The germline V and J ends were trimmed by 5 bases and 6 bases, with 2 bases remaining between them. CDR3 amino acids: CASSSNTIYF. The CDR3 DNA reads TGTGCCAGTAGTTCAAACACCATATATTTT.

J is TRBJ1-6 and V is TRBV7-9; 8 nucleotides align to TRBD1. The CDR3 sequence is 16 residues long. The J segment lost 8 bases and the V segment lost 3 bases, leaving 9 bases of the junction unmatched. CDR1 is SEHNR, CDR2 FQNEAQ, per germline (reference sequence). CDR3 residues: CASSLDPGGEDSPLHF. The CDR3 DNA sequence: TGTGCCAGCAGCTTGGACCCAGGGGGCGAAGATTCACCCCTCCACTTT.

The rearrangement uses TRBV29-1 and TRBJ1-2; 7 positions match TRBD1. This CDR3 comprises 14 residues. Germline V gene data show CDR1 as SQVTM and CDR2 as ANQGSEA. The V and J ends lost 6 bases and 2 bases, in that order; junction bases with no gene match: 9. The CDR3 DNA sequence: TGCAGCGTCATCGAGACAGGGACCAACTATGGCTACACCTTC. Protein sequence: CSVIETGTNYGYTF.

The V and J genes are TRBV12-3 or TRBV12-4 and TRBJ1-1; a weak D match, TRBD1 (5 bases). The V end lost 6 bases, the J end lost 5 bases, and 10 bases lay between the germline ends. The CDR3 loop spans 12 amino acids. The CDR3 nucleotides read TGTGCCAGCAGCGTGGGGGGAACTGAAGCTTTCTTT. The encoded protein is CASSVGGTEAFF.

This clone came up a few times. The rearrangement uses TRBV9 and TRBJ2-1; 10 bases map to TRBD2. Trimming removed 4 bases from V and 7 bases from J; junction bases left unmatched: 8. The CDR3 consists of 15 residues. The V gene's germline CDR1 is SGDLS and CDR2 YYNGEE. The chain's CDR3 is CASSSWTSGPNEQFF. In DNA form, the CDR3 reads TGTGCCAGCAGCTCCTGGACTAGCGGCCCTAATGAGCAGTTCTTC. The full variable domain, rest sourced from reference TRBV9 and TRBJ2-1, is DSGVTQTPKHLITATGQRVTLRCSPRSGDLSVYWYQQSLDQGLQFLIQYYNGEERAKGNILERFSAQQFPDLHSELNLSSLELGDSALYFCASSSWTSGPNEQFFGPGTRLTVL.

A word on this clone: The same CDR3 also results from other DNA sequences found in this sample. The chain employs TRBV5-1 and TRBJ1-2; D remains unclear. The CDR3 extends over 13 amino acids. Trimming cost V 0 bases and J 6 bases, with 9 bases left between them. The germline CDR1 and CDR2 sequences are SGHRS and YFSETQ. CDR3 in amino acids: CASSLGQGNGYTF. The CDR3 DNA follows: TGCGCCAGCAGCTTGGGGCAAGGCAATGGCTACACCTTC.

The V and J genes are TRBV10-3 and TRBJ2-1; 7 bases agree with TRBD2. With V trimmed by 2 bases and J by 4 bases, 5 bases remained unmatched. The CDR3 length is 15 residues. From germline, CDR1 is ENHRY and CDR2 SYGVKD. This CDR3 reads CAISETSDGYNEQFF. The CDR3 DNA sequence: TGTGCCATCAGTGAGACTAGCGACGGTTACAATGAGCAGTTCTTC.

V is TRBV6-5 and J is TRBJ2-7; D gene ambiguous. The ends were cut back, 4 bases at V and 6 bases at J, with 7 bases in the middle. Germline-derived CDR1 and CDR2 are MNHEY and SVGAGI. This CDR3 comprises 11 residues. CDR3 DNA sequence: TGTGCCAGCAGTTCCTGGGCCGAGCAGTACTTC. Its translation: CASSSWAEQYF.

This clone was detected many times. The chain couples TRBV7-2 to TRBJ2-3, with 9 bases aligning to TRBD2. CDR1 is SGHTA and CDR2 is FQGNSA in the germline V gene. After removal of 5 bases from V and 2 bases from J, the junction contained 11 bases not matched to a gene. This CDR3 is built from 17 residues. In DNA, the CDR3 is TGTGCCAGCAGCCCCCGAGGCTGGACTAGCGACACAGATACGCAGTATTTT. Translation: CASSPRGWTSDTDTQYF.

This chain links TRBV28 with TRBJ1-4; D gene unclear. CDR3 size: 15 residues. V lost 2 bases and J 4 bases, leaving 11 bases between the germline ends. Germline V gives CDR1 MDHEN, CDR2 SYDVKM. For the CDR3, the DNA is TGTGCCAGCAGTTTAACTACCCCCGGTAATGAAAAACTGTTTTTT. Translating gives CASSLTTPGNEKLFF.

The CDR3 DNA sequence: TGTGCCACCATGTTCCGGACAACCTATCATGGGACTGAAGCTTTCTTT. Translated: CATMFRTTYHGTEAFF. This rearrangement joins TRBV24-1 to TRBJ1-1; maybe TRBD1 (5 bases). With 8 bases removed from V and 5 bases from J, the gap between germline ends came to 23 bases. CDR3 length: 16 amino acids. Germline V gives CDR1 KGHDR, CDR2 SFDVKD.